This paragraph covers one T cell receptor (beta chain) sequence. The CDR3 runs 12 residues. The germline gives CDR1 MDHEN, CDR2 SYDVKM. V dropped 10 bases and J dropped 7; count of bases not matched to a gene: 6. This sample is part of a study of PD-1 blockade in mismatch repair-deficient tumors. Here immunoSEQ multiplex PCR was the method, and the copy in TCRdb shows in-frame clones only, minus some. In the table there are about 68,000 clones, 78% of which are singletons. All patients were mismatch repair deficient, assessed by either PCR or immunohistochemistry. This TCR was recovered from an adult with mismatch repair-deficient cancer. Sequencing used peripheral blood, obtained 2 weeks after starting pembrolizumab. The rearrangement joins TRBV28 to TRBJ2-1; the match to TRBD1 covers 8 bases. This CDR3 reads CATRTGWNEQFF. CDR3 nucleotides: TGTGCCACCAGGACAGGGTGGAATGAGCAGTTCTTC.